What follows are 18 T cell receptor beta chains derived from one specimen sequenced in a study of OX40 agonist ivuxolimab in advanced cancers. TCRdb's table, derived via immunoSEQ multiplex PCR, lists solely in-frame clones and lacks some. The table includes around 80,000 clones, around 94% detected once. The source was CD4+ or CD8+ T cells sorted from blood, collected in a trial of the OX40 agonist ivuxolimab. These receptors all come from an adult with an advanced solid tumor such as melanoma, head and neck, liver or kidney cancer.

This chain links TRBV5-8 with TRBJ2-7; maybe TRBD1 (6 bases). Germline V gene data show CDR1 as SGHTS and CDR2 as YDEGEE. The CDR3 spans 13 residues. The ends were cut back, 4 bases at V and 3 bases at J, with 11 bases in the middle. The CDR3 region is CASSPQGGYEQYF. The DNA of the CDR3 is TGTGCCAGCAGCCCACAAGGGGGCTACGAGCAGTACTTC. The variable domain in full, with the rest retrieved from reference TRBV5-8 and TRBJ2-7, is EAGVTQSPTHLIKTRGQQATLRCSPISGHTSVYWYQQALGLGLQFLLWYDEGEERNRGNFPPRFSGRQFPNYSSELNVNALELEDSALYLCASSPQGGYEQYFGPGTRLTVT.

The chain recombines TRBV6-1 with TRBJ1-6, with D uncertain. Germline V gives CDR1 MNHNS, CDR2 SASEGT. The V end lost 0 bases, the J end lost 0 bases, and 9 bases lay between the germline ends. The CDR3 spans 17 residues. CDR3 DNA sequence: TGTGCCAGCAGTGAAGCGCTCCGGAGCTCCTATAATTCACCCCTCCACTTT. It specifies CASSEALRSSYNSPLHF.

V gene TRBV27 combines with J gene TRBJ2-7; D is ambiguous. The CDR3 loop spans 15 amino acids. V shed 5 bases and J shed 1 base, with 15 bases lying between them. Germline V lookup: CDR1 MNHEY, CDR2 SMNVEV (reference sequence). CDR3 sequence: CASSPQRPLSYEQYF. As DNA, the CDR3 is TGTGCCAGCAGTCCTCAGAGGCCTCTATCCTACGAGCAGTACTTC.

The chain combines TRBV11-3 with TRBJ1-3; D gene unclear. V was shortened by 0 bases and J by 4 bases, with 19 bases between the two germline ends. The germline V gene has CDR1 SGHNT and CDR2 YENEEA. This CDR3 has 18 amino acids. CDR3 residues: CASSLDEALEGSGNTIYF. The CDR3 DNA follows: TGTGCCAGCAGCTTAGATGAAGCACTCGAAGGTTCCGGAAACACCATATATTTT.

J is TRBJ2-7 and V is TRBV27; D is perhaps TRBD2 (6 bases). Germline-derived CDR1 and CDR2 are MNHEY and SMNVEV (reference sequence). The CDR3 is 15 amino acids. Trimming removed 5 bases at V and 2 bases at J, with 16 bases between. CDR3 nucleotides: TGTGCCAGCAGTCCGGGACTTTCCCTAGCCTACGAGCAGTACTTC. Residues: CASSPGLSLAYEQYF.

On this clone: The junction departs from germline at one end; a sequencing error may be responsible. Other DNA sequences from this sample encode an identical CDR3 as well. The rearrangement links TRBV7-9 to TRBJ2-7; TRBD1 might be the D (6 bases). This CDR3 is built from 16 residues. Germline CDR1 and CDR2: SEHNR and FQNEAQ (reference sequence). The chain's CDR3 is CASSLDGTPSSYEQYF. CDR3 DNA sequence: TGTGCCAGTAGCTTAGATGGGACACCGAGCTCCTACGAGCAGTACTTC. The full variable domain, in which reference TRBV7-9 and TRBJ2-7 provide the parts outside the CDR3, is DTGVSQNPRHKITKRGQNVTFRCDPISEHNRLYWYRQTLGQGPEFLTYFQNEAQLEKSRLLSDRFSAERPKGSFSTLEIQRTEQGDSAMYLCASSLDGTPSSYEQYFGPGTRLTVT.

The chain joins TRBV10-1 to TRBJ1-5; D not certain. The germline V and J ends were trimmed by 3 bases and 5 bases, with 17 bases remaining between them. CDR3 length equals 16 residues. In germline, CDR1 is WNHNN, CDR2 SYGVQD (reference sequence). DNA for the CDR3: TGCGCCAGCAGTGAATACGCACCAGGTATGGATCAGCCCCAGCATTTT. Translated: CASSEYAPGMDQPQHF.

The chain joins TRBV27 to TRBJ1-5, with D possibly matching TRBD1 (6 bases). CDR3 length: 12 residues. V lost 5 bases and J 7 bases, leaving 9 bases between the germline ends. Looked up from germline, CDR1 is MNHEY and CDR2 is SMNVEV (reference sequence). CDR3 protein: CASSTQGQPQHF. The CDR3 DNA reads as TGTGCCAGCAGTACACAGGGCCAGCCCCAGCATTTT.

The rearrangement joins TRBV5-6 to TRBJ2-7; D possibly corresponds to TRBD2 (7 bases). CDR1 SGHDT and CDR2 YYEEEE come from the germline V gene. The length of the CDR3 is 16 residues. Between the trimmed V and J ends, which lost 4 bases and 5 bases, there was a span of 22 bases. The CDR3: CASSPRGGGPGDEQYF. The CDR3 region has the DNA TGTGCCAGCAGCCCACGGGGCGGGGGCCCCGGGGACGAGCAGTACTTC.

This clone was recorded once. This chain connects TRBV5-8 to TRBJ2-2, with D uncertain. V lost 0 bases and J lost 4, with 7 bases in between. The germline V gene has CDR1 SGHTS and CDR2 YDEGEE. CDR3 length: 14 residues. The CDR3 loop reads CASSLEGRTGELFF. In nucleotides, the CDR3 is TGTGCCAGCAGCTTGGAGGGCCGCACCGGGGAGCTGTTTTTT.

The gene calls are TRBV5-4 and TRBJ2-3, with TRBD2 matching 7 bases. CDR3 size: 15 residues. J was trimmed by 6 bases and V by 4 bases; bases with no gene match: 11. The germline V gene encodes CDR1 SGHNT and CDR2 YYREEE (reference sequence). The CDR3 region is CASSQWGGGFDTQYF. CDR3 nucleotide sequence: TGTGCCAGCAGCCAATGGGGGGGTGGGTTTGATACGCAGTATTTT.

V and J are TRBV27 and TRBJ2-1, with D unclear. Germline CDR1 reads MNHEY; CDR2 reads SMNVEV (reference sequence). The CDR3 has 12 amino acids. Deletions cut 4 bases from V and 4 bases from J, with 5 bases between. CDR3 residues: CASSYNYNEQFF. The CDR3 DNA sequence: TGTGCCAGCAGTTACAATTACAATGAGCAGTTCTTC.

This chain joins TRBV19 and TRBJ1-4; no firm D call. V was cut by 5 bases and J by 14 bases, with 12 bases left in between. Germline CDR1 reads LNHDA; CDR2 reads SQIVND (reference sequence). This CDR3 has 11 residues. CDR3 sequence reads: CASSFSVELFF. The DNA for the CDR3 is TGTGCCAGTAGTTTCTCCGTCGAGCTGTTTTTT. The variable domain in full, completed from reference TRBV19 and TRBJ1-4, reads DGGITQSPKYLFRKEGQNVTLSCEQNLNHDAMYWYRQDPGQGLRLIYYSQIVNDFQKGDIAEGYSVSREKKESFPLTVTSAQKNPTAFYLCASSFSVELFFGSGTQLSVL.

This clone was seen once. The rearrangement joins TRBV11-3 to TRBJ2-7, with 7 positions matching TRBD2. This CDR3 is 16 amino acids long. The J segment lost 2 bases and the V segment lost 0 bases, leaving 7 bases of the junction unmatched. Germline V lookup: CDR1 SGHNT, CDR2 YENEEA. The CDR3 coding sequence is TGTGCCAGCAGCTTAGATCGGGGGGTGGGTGCCTACGAGCAGTACTTC. Its protein product is CASSLDRGVGAYEQYF.

This chain connects TRBV5-6 to TRBJ2-7; TRBD2 aligns across 9 bases. The V gene's germline CDR1 is SGHDT and CDR2 YYEEEE. CDR3 length: 14 amino acids. The junction had 5 bases not matched to a gene; V was cut back by 0 bases and J by 7 bases. The CDR3 sequence: CASSLVSGGLEQYF. DNA for the CDR3: TGTGCCAGCAGCTTGGTCAGCGGGGGGTTAGAGCAGTACTTC.

This clone was found a few times. The J gene is TRBJ2-3, the V gene TRBV7-3; D ambiguous. V lost 2 bases and J 1 base, leaving 13 bases between the germline ends. The CDR3 extends over 16 amino acids. Germline V gene lookup returns CDR1 SGHTA and CDR2 FQGTGA. CDR3 in amino acids: CASSLGHAVRTDTQYF. CDR3 nucleotides: TGTGCCAGCAGCTTAGGTCACGCAGTTCGCACAGATACGCAGTATTTT.

CDR3 amino acids: CASSSDDRRNQPQHF. CDR3 bases: TGTGCCAGCAGCTCGGACGACAGACGCAATCAGCCCCAGCATTTT. The chain employs TRBV7-9 and TRBJ1-5; TRBD1 is a possible D gene (5 bases). Trimming took off 4 bases at V and 2 bases at J, with 12 bases between the two ends. The CDR3 totals 15 residues. Germline V gene data show CDR1 as SEHNR and CDR2 as FQNEAQ (reference sequence).

V is TRBV10-1 and J is TRBJ2-7, with D uncertain. The germline V gene has CDR1 WNHNN and CDR2 SYGVQD (reference sequence). Trimming removed 3 bases at V and 7 bases at J, with 13 bases between. This CDR3 has 13 residues. The CDR3, as DNA: TGCGCCAGCAGTGATTGGCCTTACGGGGAGCAGTACTTC. This encodes CASSDWPYGEQYF.